This T cell receptor beta chain originates from a study of T cell responses to AZD1222 COVID-19 vaccine. Germline CDR1 and CDR2: LGHDT and YNNKEL (reference sequence). This CDR3 has 15 residues. Trimming took 4 bases from V and 7 from J, leaving 16 bases between them. The data were produced by immunoSEQ multiplex PCR, yet TCRdb's version contains in-frame clones alone and is incomplete. The table records 82,000 or so clones, 90% of them present only once. This TCR was sampled from an adult in good health. The specimen comprised peripheral blood, sampled on day 0 of AZD1222 vaccination. The rearrangement joins TRBV3-1 (or the pseudogene TRBV3-2) to TRBJ2-2; no clear D gene. The DNA for the CDR3 is TGTGCCAGCAGCCCAACCCCTGGCTGGGGCGGGGAGCTGTTTTTT. Translation: CASSPTPGWGGELFF.